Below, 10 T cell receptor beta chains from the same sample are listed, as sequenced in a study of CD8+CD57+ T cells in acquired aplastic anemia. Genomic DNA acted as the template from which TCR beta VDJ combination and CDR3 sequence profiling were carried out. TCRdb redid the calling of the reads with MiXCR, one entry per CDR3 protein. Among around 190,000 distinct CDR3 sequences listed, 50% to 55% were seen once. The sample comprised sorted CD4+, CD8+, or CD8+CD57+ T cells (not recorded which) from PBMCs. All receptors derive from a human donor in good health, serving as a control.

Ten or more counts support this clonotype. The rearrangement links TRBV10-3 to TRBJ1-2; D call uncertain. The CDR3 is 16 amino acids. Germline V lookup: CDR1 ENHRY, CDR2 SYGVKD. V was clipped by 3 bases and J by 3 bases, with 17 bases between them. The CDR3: CAISDTTLAGDYGYTF. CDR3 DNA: TGTGCCATCAGTGACACGACCCTGGCCGGGGACTATGGCTACACCTTC.

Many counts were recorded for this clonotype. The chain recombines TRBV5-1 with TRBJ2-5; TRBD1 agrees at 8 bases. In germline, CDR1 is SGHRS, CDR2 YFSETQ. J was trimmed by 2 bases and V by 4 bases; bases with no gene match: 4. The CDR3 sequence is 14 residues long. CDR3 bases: TGCGCCAGCAGCGTTGACAGGGGACAAGAGACCCAGTACTTC. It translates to CASSVDRGQETQYF.

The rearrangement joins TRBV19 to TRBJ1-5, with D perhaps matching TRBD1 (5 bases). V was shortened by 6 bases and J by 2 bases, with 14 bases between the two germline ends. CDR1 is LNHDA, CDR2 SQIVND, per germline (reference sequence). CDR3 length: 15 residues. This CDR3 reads CASSWGGMGNQPQHF. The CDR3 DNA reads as TGTGCCAGTAGCTGGGGGGGAATGGGCAATCAGCCCCAGCATTTT.

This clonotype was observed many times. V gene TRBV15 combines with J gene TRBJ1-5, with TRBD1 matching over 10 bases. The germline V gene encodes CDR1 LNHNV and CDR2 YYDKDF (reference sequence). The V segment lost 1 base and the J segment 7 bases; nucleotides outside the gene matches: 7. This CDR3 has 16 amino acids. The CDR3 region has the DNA TGTGCCACCAGCAGAGCGGTAGGACAGGGGGAACAGCCCCAGCATTTT. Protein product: CATSRAVGQGEQPQHF. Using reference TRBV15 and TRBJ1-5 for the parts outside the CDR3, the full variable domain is DAMVIQNPRYQVTQFGKPVTLSCSQTLNHNVMYWYQQKSSQAPKLLFHYYDKDFNNEADTPDNFQSRRPNTSFCFLDIRSPGLGDTAMYLCATSRAVGQGEQPQHFGDGTRLSIL.

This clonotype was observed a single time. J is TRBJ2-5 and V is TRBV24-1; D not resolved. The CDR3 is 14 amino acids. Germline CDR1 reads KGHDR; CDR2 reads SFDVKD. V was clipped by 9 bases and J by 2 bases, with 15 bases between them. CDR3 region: CATGGWAAQETQYF. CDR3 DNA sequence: TGTGCCACCGGTGGTTGGGCAGCACAAGAGACCCAGTACTTC.

The CDR3 DNA is TGTGCCAGTAGTTTGGGGGGGCGGGCTAATGAAAAACTGTTTTTT. This gives the protein CASSLGGRANEKLFF. V is TRBV19 and J is TRBJ1-4, with a weak D call TRBD1 (6 bases). Germline V lookup: CDR1 LNHDA, CDR2 SQIVND (reference sequence). The V end was cut by 5 bases, the J end by 3 bases, with 13 bases between. The CDR3 is made up of 15 amino acids.

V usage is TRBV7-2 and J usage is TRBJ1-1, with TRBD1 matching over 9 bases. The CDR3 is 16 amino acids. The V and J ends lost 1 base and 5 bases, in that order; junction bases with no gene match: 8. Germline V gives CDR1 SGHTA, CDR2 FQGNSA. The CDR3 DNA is TGTGCCAGCAGCTTAGACACAGGGGGCGCAGGGACTGAAGCTTTCTTT. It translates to CASSLDTGGAGTEAFF.

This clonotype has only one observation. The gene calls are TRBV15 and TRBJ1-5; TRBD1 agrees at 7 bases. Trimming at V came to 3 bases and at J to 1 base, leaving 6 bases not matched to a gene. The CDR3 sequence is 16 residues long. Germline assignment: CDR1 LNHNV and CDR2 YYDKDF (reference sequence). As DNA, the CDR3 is TGTGCCACCAGCAGCCCCGGGACAGTCAGCAATCAGCCCCAGCATTTT. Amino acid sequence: CATSSPGTVSNQPQHF.

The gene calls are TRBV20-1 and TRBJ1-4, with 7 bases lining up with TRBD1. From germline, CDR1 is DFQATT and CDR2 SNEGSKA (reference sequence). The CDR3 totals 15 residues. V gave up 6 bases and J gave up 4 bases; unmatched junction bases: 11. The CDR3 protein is CSAVNWDSHNEKLFF. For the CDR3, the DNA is TGCAGTGCCGTAAATTGGGACAGTCATAATGAAAAACTGTTTTTT.

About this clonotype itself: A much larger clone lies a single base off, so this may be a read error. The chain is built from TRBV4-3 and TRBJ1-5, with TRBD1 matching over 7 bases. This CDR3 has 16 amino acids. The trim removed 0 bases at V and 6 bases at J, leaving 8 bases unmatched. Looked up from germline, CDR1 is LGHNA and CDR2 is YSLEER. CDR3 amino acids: CASSQEGTEGGQPQHF. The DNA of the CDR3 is TGCGCCAGCAGCCAAGAAGGGACAGAGGGCGGTCAGCCCCAGCATTTT.